The 2 T cell receptor beta chains below were found in one sample sequenced in a study of cytomegalovirus exposure and HLA in healthy donors. The PCR was carried out with 60 Vbeta primers and 13 Jbeta primers. Data came from immunoSEQ multiplex PCR; TCRdb stores just in-frame clones and leaves some out. The sample contains 110,000 to 150,000 clones, 60% to 85% of which appear only once. What was sequenced was PBMCs. The receptors were sampled from a man aged 25-45 years in good health and CMV-seronegative.

The rearrangement links TRBV6-1 to TRBJ1-1; maybe TRBD1 (5 bases). Germline V lookup: CDR1 MNHNS, CDR2 SASEGT. V dropped 2 bases and J dropped 10 bases, with 14 bases sitting between them. The CDR3 spans 13 residues. This CDR3 reads CASSEFAGLVAFF. DNA for the CDR3: TGTGCCAGCAGTGAATTTGCAGGGCTGGTAGCTTTCTTT.

The chain couples TRBV4-1 to TRBJ2-5; 12 bases fit TRBD2. The CDR3 sequence is 17 residues long. After removal of 4 bases from V and 5 bases from J, the junction contained 11 bases not matched to a gene. Germline V lookup: CDR1 MGHRA, CDR2 YSYEKL. The CDR3 region is CASSPWTSGIGYETQYF. CDR3 nucleotides: TGCGCCAGCAGCCCTTGGACTAGCGGGATAGGATACGAGACCCAGTACTTC.